The present T cell receptor (beta chain) was sequenced within a study of spatial heterogeneity in lung cancer. Study observations and caveats: Follow-up blood showed ubiquitous expanded tumor TCRs less than blood at resection did.

Unique molecular identifiers, one per molecule, were present on every TCR cDNA molecule. TCRdb re-derived calls from the 5' RACE reads in MiXCR, one entry per CDR3 protein. The sample holds tens of thousands of distinct CDR3 sequences, less than 5.5% seen once. This clonotype was counted at least ten times. What it recognizes is unknown. The DNA is left out, because the CDR3 cannot be placed on it with certainty; the CDR3 is given as TCRdb lists it. The CDR3 length equals 13 residues, ends included. Germline lookup yields CDR1 MNHEY and CDR2 SVGAGI. Time point noted: sample taken at primary tumor resection. The sequenced material consisted of unsorted whole RNA from tumor, nontumor lung or frozen PBMC.

The clonotype originates from a female donor with early-stage non-small cell lung cancer. The starting material was PBMCs, obtained at surgery. The rearrangement joins TRBV6-5 to TRBJ2-7. The CDR3 sequence is CASILASTGEQYF.